The 19 T cell receptor beta chains below all came from one sample that was sequenced in a study of radiotherapy plus CTLA-4 blockade in lung cancer. Some clones are missing from TCRdb's copy, which holds only in-frame ones; the method was immunoSEQ multiplex PCR. This sample has about 87,000 clones, with more than 75% found just once. Material: peripheral blood, obtained from a patient treated with radiotherapy plus ipilimumab. These receptor sequences come from a human donor with non-small cell lung cancer that progressed on radiotherapy plus ipilimumab.

V usage is TRBV11-2 and J usage is TRBJ1-6; D uncertain. Trimming removed 0 bases from V and 10 bases from J, with 7 bases in between. The CDR3 has 13 residues. The germline V gene encodes CDR1 SGHAT and CDR2 FQNNGV. In DNA, the CDR3 is TGTGCCAGCAGCTTAGACCCTCAATCACCCCTCCACTTT. It encodes CASSLDPQSPLHF.

V gene TRBV2 combines with J gene TRBJ2-1, with D uncertain. Germline assignment: CDR1 SNHLY and CDR2 FYNNEI. The CDR3 has 13 amino acids. The ends were cut back, 4 bases at V and 5 bases at J, with 9 bases in the middle. The CDR3 sequence: CASSARSNNEQFF. The CDR3 DNA sequence: TGTGCCAGCAGTGCAAGGAGCAACAATGAGCAGTTCTTC.

The DNA of the CDR3 is TGTGCCAGCTCACTAGGGGCTGGAAACACCATATATTTT. The encoded protein is CASSLGAGNTIYF. This rearrangement joins TRBV18 to TRBJ1-3; the D gene is possibly TRBD1 (5 bases). Germline CDR1 KGHSH, CDR2 LQKENI. The CDR3 spans 13 residues. The V end was cut by 4 bases, the J end by 2 bases, with 6 bases between.

This chain connects TRBV28 to TRBJ2-7; 10 nucleotides match TRBD1. The germline gives CDR1 MDHEN, CDR2 SYDVKM. V lost 10 bases to trimming and J lost 4 bases; unmatched junction nucleotides: 7. The CDR3 extends over 13 amino acids. CDR3 sequence: CATLTGGTYEQYF. In nucleotides, the CDR3 is TGTGCCACCTTGACAGGGGGCACGTACGAGCAGTACTTC.

The V call is TRBV5-4, the J call TRBJ2-2; D unresolved. In germline, CDR1 is SGHNT, CDR2 YYREEE (reference sequence). The V gene lost 0 bases and the J gene lost 3 bases, with 6 bases spanning the gap. The CDR3 length is 14 residues. In DNA form, the CDR3 reads TGTGCCAGCAGCTTGGGACTCGACACCGGGGAGCTGTTTTTT. Amino acids: CASSLGLDTGELFF.

This chain joins TRBV7-8 and TRBJ2-5, with TRBD1 identical over 9 bases. The CDR3 length is 15 residues. Germline CDR1 is SGHVS and CDR2 is FQNEAQ. J was trimmed by 3 bases and V by 2 bases; bases with no gene match: 4. The CDR3 reads CASSLLGTGKETQYF. CDR3 in DNA: TGTGCCAGCAGCTTATTGGGGACAGGGAAAGAGACCCAGTACTTC.

The chain has TRBV2 and TRBJ1-5, with D possibly being TRBD1 (5 bases). Germline V lookup: CDR1 SNHLY, CDR2 FYNNEI. Between the trimmed V and J ends, which lost 0 bases and 7 bases, there was a span of 13 bases. The CDR3 is 15 amino acids. CDR3 amino acids: CASSEAFWGSQPQHF. Here the CDR3 DNA reads TGTGCCAGCAGTGAAGCGTTCTGGGGGTCGCAGCCCCAGCATTTT. The full variable domain, its missing parts supplied by reference TRBV2 and TRBJ1-5, is EPEVTQTPSHQVTQMGQEVILRCVPISNHLYFYWYRQILGQKVEFLVSFYNNEISEKSEIFDDQFSVERPDGSNFTLKIRSTKLEDSAMYFCASSEAFWGSQPQHFGDGTRLSIL.

J is TRBJ2-2 and V is TRBV29-1; D remains unclear. The germline gives CDR1 SQVTM, CDR2 ANQGSEA. The V end lost 4 bases, the J end lost 2 bases, and 8 bases lay between the germline ends. The CDR3 consists of 13 residues. DNA of the CDR3: TGCAGCGTTGTCGACCTCAACACCGGGGAGCTGTTTTTT. Protein sequence: CSVVDLNTGELFF.

The chain combines TRBV30 with TRBJ1-5; weak D call: TRBD1 (6 bases). This CDR3 has 14 amino acids. Per germline, CDR1 GTSNPN and CDR2 SVGIG (reference sequence). The ends were cut back, 4 bases at V and 3 bases at J, with 13 bases in the middle. CDR3 DNA: TGTGCCTGGACCCCCGGACAGTTCAATCAGCCCCAGCATTTT. Protein product: CAWTPGQFNQPQHF.

V is TRBV30 and J is TRBJ2-7, with 8 bases matching TRBD1. There are 13 residues in the CDR3. Germline V lookup: CDR1 GTSNPN, CDR2 SVGIG (reference sequence). V lost 7 bases and J lost 0; bases outside the gene matches: 5. The chain's CDR3 is CASRDRSSYEQYF. DNA of the CDR3: TGTGCCTCCCGGGACAGGAGCTCCTACGAGCAGTACTTC.

In DNA, the CDR3 is TGTGCCAGCAGCTCGTCGCCGGCCGGGGAGCTGTTTTTT. Protein: CASSSSPAGELFF. V gene TRBV7-8 combines with J gene TRBJ2-2; D is ambiguous. Germline V gene data show CDR1 as SGHVS and CDR2 as FQNEAQ. This CDR3 is built from 13 residues. Trimming removed 4 bases from V and 6 bases from J, with 9 bases in between.

V and J are TRBV2 and TRBJ2-7; D is unresolved. Looked up from germline, CDR1 is SNHLY and CDR2 is FYNNEI. Trimming cost V 3 bases and J 0 bases, with 3 bases left between them. CDR3 size: 12 residues. The CDR3 DNA follows: TGTGCCAGCAGTGACGACTCCTACGAGCAGTACTTC. Its translation: CASSDDSYEQYF.

The V and J genes are TRBV5-1 and TRBJ2-5, with D perhaps TRBD2 (5 bases). Germline loops: CDR1 SGHRS, CDR2 YFSETQ. The CDR3 is 15 amino acids. V lost 0 bases to trimming and J lost 5 bases, with 14 bases between them. In DNA, the CDR3 is TGCGCCAGCAGCTTGGGGCCCTCCGAGCGGGAGACCCAGTACTTC. Its protein is CASSLGPSERETQYF.

V and J are TRBV2 and TRBJ1-1; D might be TRBD1 (5 bases). There are 13 residues in the CDR3. Per germline, CDR1 SNHLY and CDR2 FYNNEI. Trimming cost V 3 bases and J 1 base, with 6 bases left between them. CDR3 nucleotide sequence: TGTGCCAGCAGTGACGACAGGAACACTGAAGCTTTCTTT. This translates into CASSDDRNTEAFF.

The chain joins TRBV4-2 to TRBJ1-2; D gene unclear. Per the germline V gene, CDR1 is LGHNA and CDR2 is YNFKEQ. Between the trimmed V and J ends, which lost 1 base and 4 bases, there was a span of 13 bases. The CDR3 runs 15 residues. CDR3 sequence reads: CASSQGIGSVYGYTF. Here the CDR3 DNA reads TGTGCCAGCAGCCAAGGGATAGGGTCGGTCTATGGCTACACCTTC.

This chain joins TRBV19 and TRBJ1-2; no firm D call. CDR3 length equals 13 residues. V lost 4 bases, J lost 3 bases, and 9 bases lay in between. CDR1 and CDR2 (germline): LNHDA, SQIVND (reference sequence). The CDR3 protein is CASSKTPDYGYTF. The DNA of the CDR3 is TGTGCCAGTAGTAAGACCCCAGACTATGGCTACACCTTC.

The CDR3, as DNA: TGTGCCAGCAGCTTGGGCTCCTACAATGAGCAGTTCTTC. It codes for CASSLGSYNEQFF. The rearrangement joins TRBV5-6 to TRBJ2-1; no clear D gene. V dropped 0 bases and J dropped 0 bases, with 1 base sitting between them. The CDR3 extends over 13 amino acids. Germline CDR1 is SGHDT and CDR2 is YYEEEE.

The rearrangement joins TRBV29-1 to TRBJ1-4, with D unresolved. Per germline, CDR1 SQVTM and CDR2 ANQGSEA. Trimming left V 2 bases short and J 0 bases short, with 4 bases between. The length of the CDR3 is 13 residues. Here the CDR3 DNA reads TGCAGCGTTGAATCGCCAACTAATGAAAAACTGTTTTTT. This gives the protein CSVESPTNEKLFF.

J is TRBJ2-7 and V is TRBV5-4, with D possibly being TRBD1 or TRBD2 (5 bases each). The CDR3 totals 14 residues. Trimming shortened V by 7 bases and J by 7 bases, and 21 bases separated the two germline ends. In germline, CDR1 is SGHNT, CDR2 YYREEE (reference sequence). CDR3 loop: CASSLLRDREEQYF. The CDR3 region has the DNA TGTGCCAGCTCCCTCCTCCGGGACCGTGAAGAGCAGTACTTC. The full variable domain, its missing parts supplied by reference TRBV5-4 and TRBJ2-7, is ETGVTQSPTHLIKTRGQQVTLRCSSQSGHNTVSWYQQALGQGPQFIFQYYREEENGRGNFPPRFSGLQFPNYSSELNVNALELDDSALYLCASSLLRDREEQYFGPGTRLTVT.